These 20 T cell receptor beta chains were sequenced from one sample in a study of neoadjuvant anti-PD-1 for oral cavity cancer. Time point indicated: after neoadjuvant nivolumab, at surgical resection. Profiled with immunoSEQ multiplex PCR; TCRdb holds only in-frame clones, not every one. This table holds roughly 20,000 clones, over 35% found once. Source: tumor tissue, taken after nivolumab (anti-PD-1) treatment. The receptors were sampled from a person between 40 and 85 years old with oral cavity squamous cell carcinoma.

This clone was recorded many times. An end of the junction does not agree with germline; a read error may underlie this. This rearrangement joins TRBV7-2 to TRBJ2-7; D might be TRBD1 (6 bases). CDR3 length: 15 residues. Germline CDR1 and CDR2: SGHTA and FQGNSA. CDR3 sequence: CASSPERTASYQQYF. In DNA, the CDR3 is TGTGCCAGCAGCCCGGAAAGGACAGCTAGCTACCAGCAGTACTTC.

The CDR3 reads CASSPGAQGRGGTQYF. The CDR3, as DNA: TGTGCCAGCAGCCCAGGGGCGCAGGGACGTGGCGGGACCCAGTACTTC. The rearrangement joins TRBV11-2 to TRBJ2-5, with a possible D match to TRBD1 (6 bases). Looked up from germline, CDR1 is SGHAT and CDR2 is FQNNGV. The CDR3 runs to 16 residues. V lost 5 bases and J lost 7, with 23 bases in between. The full variable domain, rest sourced from reference TRBV11-2 and TRBJ2-5, is EAGVAQSPRYKIIEKRQSVAFWCNPISGHATLYWYQQILGQGPKLLIQFQNNGVVDDSQLPKDRFSAERLKGVDSTLKIQPAKLEDSAVYLCASSPGAQGRGGTQYFGPGTRLLVL.

The chain employs TRBV6-6 and TRBJ2-7, with D perhaps matching TRBD2 (6 bases). The CDR3 extends over 15 amino acids. V lost 0 bases to trimming and J lost 2 bases, with 11 bases between them. Germline-derived CDR1 and CDR2 are MNHNY and SVGAGI (reference sequence). The CDR3: CASSYSIWGAYEQYF. Written as DNA, the CDR3 is TGTGCCAGCAGTTACTCGATTTGGGGGGCCTACGAGCAGTACTTC.

This clone was detected only once. The V and J genes are TRBV5-5 and TRBJ2-1; 10 bases match TRBD1. This CDR3 is built from 16 residues. The V gene end was trimmed by 0 bases and the J gene end by 6 bases; junction bases not matched to a gene: 6. Germline loops: CDR1 SGHKS, CDR2 YYEKEE (reference sequence). Written as DNA, the CDR3 is TGTGCCAGCAGCTTGGCCGGGACAGGGGTTCTCAATGAGCAGTTCTTC. Encoded protein: CASSLAGTGVLNEQFF. The complete variable domain, with remaining parts taken from reference TRBV5-5 and TRBJ2-1, reads DAGVTQSPTHLIKTRGQQVTLRCSPISGHKSVSWYQQVLGQGPQFIFQYYEKEERGRGNFPDRFSARQFPNYSSELNVNALLLGDSALYLCASSLAGTGVLNEQFFGPGTRLTVL.

V and J are TRBV11-3 and TRBJ2-2, with TRBD1 matching 8 bases. There are 15 residues in the CDR3. Germline V gene data show CDR1 as SGHNT and CDR2 as YENEEA. The trim removed 7 bases at V and 3 bases at J, leaving 7 bases unmatched. DNA for the CDR3: TGTGCCAGCACCCCGACAGGGGAATACACCGGGGAGCTGTTTTTT. Translated: CASTPTGEYTGELFF.

The table lists this clone with many counts. The chain is built from TRBV6-5 and TRBJ1-2; D call uncertain. The CDR3 totals 14 residues. Germline CDR1 MNHEY, CDR2 SVGAGI. V was shortened by 0 bases and J by 6 bases, with 11 bases between the two germline ends. This CDR3 reads CASSYSGGRNGYTF. Written as DNA, the CDR3 is TGTGCCAGCAGTTACTCAGGCGGGCGCAATGGCTACACCTTC.

This chain joins TRBV28 and TRBJ2-3, with D hard to call. Trimming removed 6 bases from V and 6 bases from J, with 13 bases in between. The CDR3 spans 13 residues. Germline V gene sequence: CDR1 MDHEN, CDR2 SYDVKM. CDR3 sequence reads: CASSLNIGDTQYF. Here the CDR3 DNA reads TGTGCCAGCAGCCTTAATATCGGGGATACGCAGTATTTT.

The rearrangement joins TRBV5-6 to TRBJ1-2; tentatively, D is TRBD1 (6 bases). The CDR3 consists of 14 residues. Per germline, CDR1 SGHDT and CDR2 YYEEEE. Between the trimmed V and J ends, which lost 4 bases and 4 bases, there was a span of 14 bases. The CDR3 here is CASSPTGGGYGYTF. In DNA form, the CDR3 reads TGTGCCAGCAGCCCAACCGGGGGCGGCTATGGCTACACCTTC. The complete variable domain, with remaining parts taken from reference TRBV5-6 and TRBJ1-2, reads DAGVTQSPTHLIKTRGQQVTLRCSPKSGHDTVSWYQQALGQGPQFIFQYYEEEERQRGNFPDRFSGHQFPNYSSELNVNALLLGDSALYLCASSPTGGGYGYTFGSGTRLTVV.

The CDR3 spells CASSEFLSYNEQFF. CDR3 nucleotide sequence: TGTGCCAGCAGTGAATTTCTGTCCTACAATGAGCAGTTCTTC. The chain links TRBV2 to TRBJ2-1, with D uncertain. The germline CDR1 and CDR2 sequences are SNHLY and FYNNEI. There are 14 residues in the CDR3. The V end was cut by 2 bases, the J end by 1 base, with 6 bases between.

This CDR3 reads CASSQGAGNEKLFF. As DNA, the CDR3 is TGTGCCAGCAGCCAGGGGGCTGGCAATGAAAAACTGTTTTTT. The chain combines TRBV7-9 with TRBJ1-4, with 8 bases identical to TRBD1. Germline-derived CDR1 and CDR2 are SEHNR and FQNEAQ (reference sequence). With 5 bases clipped from V and 5 bases from J, the junction kept 4 bases outside the gene matches. The length of the CDR3 is 14 residues. Full variable domain (missing parts from reference TRBV7-9 and TRBJ1-4): DTGVSQNPRHKITKRGQNVTFRCDPISEHNRLYWYRQTLGQGPEFLTYFQNEAQLEKSRLLSDRFSAERPKGSFSTLEIQRTEQGDSAMYLCASSQGAGNEKLFFGSGTQLSVL.

The chain couples TRBV7-9 to TRBJ2-5; 10 positions match TRBD2. Looked up from germline, CDR1 is SEHNR and CDR2 is FQNEAQ (reference sequence). With 5 bases clipped from V and 4 bases from J, the junction kept 13 bases outside the gene matches. The CDR3 has 17 residues. The DNA of the CDR3 is TGTGCCAGCAGCCCAGGGGCCAGCGGGGGGGTTCGAGAGACCCAGTACTTC. It encodes CASSPGASGGVRETQYF.

This clone occurred once. This chain links TRBV6-5 with TRBJ2-2; possibly TRBD2 for D (6 bases). Trimming left V 2 bases short and J 4 bases short, with 14 bases between. The V gene's germline CDR1 is MNHEY and CDR2 SVGAGI. The CDR3 spans 16 residues. In nucleotides, the CDR3 is TGTGCCAGCAGTTACGAGGATAGCGGAGCCACCGGGGAGCTGTTTTTT. This translates into CASSYEDSGATGELFF.

This clone was detected many times. The genes are TRBV7-9 and TRBJ1-1, with D unclear. There are 13 residues in the CDR3. The V gene lost 5 bases and the J gene lost 2 bases, with 9 bases spanning the gap. Germline values: CDR1 SEHNR, CDR2 FQNEAQ (reference sequence). The CDR3 DNA sequence: TGTGCCAGCAGCACTCTGGGTAACACTGAAGCTTTCTTT. Its protein is CASSTLGNTEAFF. The full variable domain, with the rest looked up from reference TRBV7-9 and TRBJ1-1, is DTGVSQNPRHKITKRGQNVTFRCDPISEHNRLYWYRQTLGQGPEFLTYFQNEAQLEKSRLLSDRFSAERPKGSFSTLEIQRTEQGDSAMYLCASSTLGNTEAFFGQGTRLTVV.

This clone was found a few times. V and J are TRBV2 and TRBJ2-1, with 13 bases that match TRBD2. This CDR3 is built from 16 residues. V trimming: 9 bases; J trimming: 9 bases; junction bases outside the gene matches: 14. CDR1 is SNHLY and CDR2 is FYNNEI in the germline V gene. The chain's CDR3 is CASWRLAGGLGSEQFF. The CDR3 bases are TGTGCCAGTTGGAGACTAGCGGGGGGCCTGGGGAGTGAGCAGTTCTTC.

This clone was seen more than once but under ten times. The chain links TRBV11-2 to TRBJ2-2; 7 nucleotides agree with TRBD2. This CDR3 comprises 17 residues. Germline lookup yields CDR1 SGHAT and CDR2 FQNNGV. The V segment lost 5 bases and the J segment 1 base; nucleotides outside the gene matches: 10. For the CDR3, the DNA is TGTGCCAGCAGCCCACCGGGACTACGGCTGAACACCGGGGAGCTGTTTTTT. Translating gives CASSPPGLRLNTGELFF.

The CDR3 DNA reads as TGTGCCAGCAGCCCCGCTCCGTGGAGGGCGGAAAGGGCTGAAGCTTTCTTT. This translates into CASSPAPWRAERAEAFF. The chain carries TRBV2 and TRBJ1-1; D ambiguous. Germline V lookup: CDR1 SNHLY, CDR2 FYNNEI. Trimming removed 6 bases from V and 6 bases from J, with 26 bases in between. This CDR3 has 17 amino acids.

This chain connects TRBV28 to TRBJ1-2; 9 bases align to TRBD1. The CDR3 extends over 17 amino acids. Germline V gene sequence: CDR1 MDHEN, CDR2 SYDVKM. The V segment lost 4 bases and the J segment 0 bases; nucleotides outside the gene matches: 9. The CDR3, as DNA: TGTGCCAGCAGTTCGCGGACAGGGGTTATCTCTAACTATGGCTACACCTTC. Protein: CASSSRTGVISNYGYTF.

The rearrangement joins TRBV19 to TRBJ2-3; perhaps TRBD2 as D (7 bases). Germline-derived CDR1 and CDR2 are LNHDA and SQIVND (reference sequence). V lost 4 bases to trimming and J lost 1 base, with 15 bases between them. This CDR3 comprises 16 residues. The CDR3 nucleotides are TGTGCCAGTAGTAACAGAGGGGGGGCGGGCACAGATACGCAGTATTTT. Residues: CASSNRGGAGTDTQYF.

This clone has a handful of counts. The V and J genes are TRBV2 and TRBJ1-1, with TRBD1 as a possible D gene (5 bases). Trimming removed 4 bases from V and 6 bases from J, with 18 bases in between. This CDR3 region has 15 residues. CDR1 is SNHLY, CDR2 FYNNEI, per germline. This CDR3 is CASSADSPYVSEAFF. The CDR3 DNA reads TGTGCCAGCAGTGCTGACAGCCCTTATGTCTCTGAAGCTTTCTTT.

This chain joins TRBV7-9 and TRBJ2-7; possibly TRBD1 or TRBD2 for D (5 bases each). Trimming took off 7 bases at V and 4 bases at J, with 20 bases between the two ends. The CDR3 totals 15 residues. The germline CDR1 and CDR2 sequences are SEHNR and FQNEAQ (reference sequence). The CDR3 loop reads CASTTNPGALYEQYF. The CDR3 region has the DNA TGTGCCAGCACTACTAACCCCGGGGCGCTGTACGAGCAGTACTTC.